This TCR beta chain was profiled in a study of blood T cells in healthy people across ages. It was with a sample-barcoded 5' primer and a J-beta primer mix that a second PCR of about 6 to 12 cycles was run. Researchers report that a template-switch adaptor with 12 random nucleotides tagged each cDNA molecule. TCRdb re-derived calls from the 5' RACE reads in MiXCR, one entry per CDR3 protein. The sample has more than 650,000 distinct CDR3 sequences, around a fifth seen once. This clonotype has only a few counts. At one boundary the junction diverges from the germline segment, which might be a read error. This CDR3 has 17 residues. CDR1 is LGHDT, CDR2 YNNKEL, per germline (reference sequence). Each sample provided at least 5 micrograms of extracted total RNA.

The chain links TRBV3-1 to TRBJ1-4; D possibly corresponds to TRBD1 (5 bases). The sequenced sample was blood. This clonotype originated in a man in his sixties or seventies in good health. The CDR3 protein is CASSQDWRGAFNEKPFF. In DNA form, the CDR3 reads TGTGCCAGCAGCCAAGATTGGAGAGGGGCGTTTAATGAAAAACCGTTTTTT. Filled out from reference TRBV3-1 and TRBJ1-4, the complete variable domain reads DTAVSQTPKYLVTQMGNDKSIKCEQNLGHDTMYWYKQDSKKFLKIMFSYNNKELIINETVPNRFSPKSPDKAHLNLHINSLELGDSAVYFCASSQDWRGAFNEKPFFGSGTQLSVL.